This T cell receptor beta chain stems from a study of blood T cells in healthy people across ages. Overall study findings and caveats: TCR beta diversity per million T cells fell roughly linearly with age.

Alongside a J-beta primer mix, a sample-barcoded 5' primer served in a second PCR lasting roughly 6 to 12 cycles. TCRdb re-called the 5' RACE reads with MiXCR, one entry per CDR3 protein. The sample has about 900,000 distinct CDR3 sequences, under 80% seen once. Trimming pared 7 bases from V and 2 bases from J, leaving 12 bases between. The CDR3 consists of 14 residues. This clonotype came up once. The antigen is undetermined. Isolated PBMCs totaled at least 6 million in each sample. The sequenced sample was blood. This TCR was recovered from a man younger than 40 in good health. The rearrangement uses TRBV12-3 or TRBV12-4 and TRBJ1-5; D uncertain. DNA of the CDR3: TGTGCCAGCACCCCGGGGAGGGGCAATCAGCCCCAGCATTTT. Its protein is CASTPGRGNQPQHF.